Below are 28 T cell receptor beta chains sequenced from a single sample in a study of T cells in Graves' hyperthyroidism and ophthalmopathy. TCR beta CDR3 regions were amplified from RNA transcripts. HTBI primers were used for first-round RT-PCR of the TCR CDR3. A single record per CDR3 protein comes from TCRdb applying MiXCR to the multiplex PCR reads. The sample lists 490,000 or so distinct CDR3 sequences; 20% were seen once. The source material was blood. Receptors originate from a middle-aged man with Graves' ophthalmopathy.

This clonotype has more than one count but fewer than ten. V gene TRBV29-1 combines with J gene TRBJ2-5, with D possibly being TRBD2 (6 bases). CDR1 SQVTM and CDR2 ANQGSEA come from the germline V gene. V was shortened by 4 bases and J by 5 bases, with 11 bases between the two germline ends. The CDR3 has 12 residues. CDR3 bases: TGCAGCGTTGGGGCCAGCGGGGAGACCCAGTACTTC. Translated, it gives CSVGASGETQYF. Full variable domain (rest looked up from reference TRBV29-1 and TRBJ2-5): SAVISQKPSRDICQRGTSLTIQCQVDSQVTMMFWYRQQPGQSLTLIATANQGSEATYESGFVIDKFPISRPNLTFSTLTVSNMSPEDSSIYLCSVGASGETQYFGPGTRLLVL.

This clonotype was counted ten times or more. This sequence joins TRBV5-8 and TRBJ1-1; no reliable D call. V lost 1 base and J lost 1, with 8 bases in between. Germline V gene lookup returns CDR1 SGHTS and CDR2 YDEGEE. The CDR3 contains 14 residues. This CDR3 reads CASSLRLRNTEAFF. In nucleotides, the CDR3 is TGTGCCAGCAGCTTGAGACTTAGGAACACTGAAGCTTTCTTT.

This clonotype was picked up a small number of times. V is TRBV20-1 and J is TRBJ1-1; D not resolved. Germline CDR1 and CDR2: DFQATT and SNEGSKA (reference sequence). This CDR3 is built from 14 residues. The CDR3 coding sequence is TGCAGGGCCACGGCGATAATTGACGGGACTGAAGCTTTCTTT. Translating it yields CRATAIIDGTEAFF.

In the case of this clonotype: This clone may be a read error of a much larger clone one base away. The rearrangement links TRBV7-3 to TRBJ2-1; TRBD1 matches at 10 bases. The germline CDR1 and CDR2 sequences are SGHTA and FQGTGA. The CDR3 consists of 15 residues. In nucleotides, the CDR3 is TGTGCCAACAGCCAAACCGGGACAGGGGTCAGTGAGCAGTTCTTC. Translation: CANSQTGTGVSEQFF.

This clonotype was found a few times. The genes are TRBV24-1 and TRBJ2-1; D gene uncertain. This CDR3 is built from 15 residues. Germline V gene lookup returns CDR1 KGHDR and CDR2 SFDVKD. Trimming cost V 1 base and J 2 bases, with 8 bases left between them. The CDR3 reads CATSDLRQAYNEQFF. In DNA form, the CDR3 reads TGTGCCACCAGTGATTTACGGCAGGCCTACAATGAGCAGTTCTTC.

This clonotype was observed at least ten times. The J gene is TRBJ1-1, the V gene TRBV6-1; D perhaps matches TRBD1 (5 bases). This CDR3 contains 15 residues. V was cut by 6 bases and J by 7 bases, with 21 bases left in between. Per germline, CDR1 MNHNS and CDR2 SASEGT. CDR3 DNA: TGTGCCAGCAGCTATAGGGGAGTCCTAGGCGGTGAAGCTTTCTTT. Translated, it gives CASSYRGVLGGEAFF.

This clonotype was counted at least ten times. The CDR3 coding sequence is TGTGCCAGCAGTTTCGGGACAGGCCACTACAATGAGCAGTTCTTC. It encodes CASSFGTGHYNEQFF. This sequence joins TRBV12-3 or TRBV12-4 and TRBJ2-1; 8 nucleotides align to TRBD1. The junction had 4 bases not matched to a gene; V was cut back by 3 bases and J by 3 bases. The CDR3 extends over 15 amino acids.

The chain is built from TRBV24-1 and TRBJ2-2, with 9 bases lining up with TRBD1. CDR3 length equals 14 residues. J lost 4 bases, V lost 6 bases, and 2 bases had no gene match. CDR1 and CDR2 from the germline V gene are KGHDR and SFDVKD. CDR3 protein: CATSTGGGTGELFF. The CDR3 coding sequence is TGTGCCACCAGTACAGGGGGCGGCACCGGGGAGCTGTTTTTT.

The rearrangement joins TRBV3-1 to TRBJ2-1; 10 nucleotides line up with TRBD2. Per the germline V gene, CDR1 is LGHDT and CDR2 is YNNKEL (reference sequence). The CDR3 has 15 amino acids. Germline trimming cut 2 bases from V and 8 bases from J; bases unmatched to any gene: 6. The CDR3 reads CASSQISGRAYEQFF. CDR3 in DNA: TGTGCCAGCAGCCAAATCAGCGGGAGGGCCTATGAGCAGTTCTTC.

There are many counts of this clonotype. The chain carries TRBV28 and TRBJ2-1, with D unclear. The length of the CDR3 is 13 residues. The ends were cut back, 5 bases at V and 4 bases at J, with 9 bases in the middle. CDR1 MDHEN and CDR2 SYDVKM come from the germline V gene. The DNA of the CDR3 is TGTGCCAGCAGTCCCTCGTCATACAATGAGCAGTTCTTC. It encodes CASSPSSYNEQFF.

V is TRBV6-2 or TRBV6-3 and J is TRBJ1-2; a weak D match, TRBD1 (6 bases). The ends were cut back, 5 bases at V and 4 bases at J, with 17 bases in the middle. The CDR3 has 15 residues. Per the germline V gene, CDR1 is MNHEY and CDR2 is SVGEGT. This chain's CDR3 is CASSISTGGGYGYTF. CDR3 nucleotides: TGTGCCAGCAGTATATCGACAGGTGGTGGCTATGGCTACACCTTC.

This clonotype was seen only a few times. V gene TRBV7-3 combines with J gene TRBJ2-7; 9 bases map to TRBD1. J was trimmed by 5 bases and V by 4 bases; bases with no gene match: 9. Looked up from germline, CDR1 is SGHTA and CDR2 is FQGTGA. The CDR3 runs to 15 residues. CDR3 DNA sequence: TGTGCCAGCAGCTCACAAAGGACAGGGGAGGACGAGCAGTACTTC. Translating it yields CASSSQRTGEDEQYF. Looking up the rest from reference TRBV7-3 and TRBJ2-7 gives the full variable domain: GAGVSQTPSNKVTEKGKYVELRCDPISGHTALYWYRQSLGQGPEFLIYFQGTGAADDSGLPNDRFFAVRPEGSVSTLKIQRTERGDSAVYLCASSSQRTGEDEQYFGPGTRLTVT.

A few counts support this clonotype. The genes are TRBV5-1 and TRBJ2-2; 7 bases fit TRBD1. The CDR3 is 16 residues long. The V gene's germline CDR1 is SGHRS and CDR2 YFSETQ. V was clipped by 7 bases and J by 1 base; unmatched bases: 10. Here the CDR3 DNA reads TGCGCCAGCTGGGGATCGGGGACAGAGAACACCGGGGAGCTGTTTTTT. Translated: CASWGSGTENTGELFF.

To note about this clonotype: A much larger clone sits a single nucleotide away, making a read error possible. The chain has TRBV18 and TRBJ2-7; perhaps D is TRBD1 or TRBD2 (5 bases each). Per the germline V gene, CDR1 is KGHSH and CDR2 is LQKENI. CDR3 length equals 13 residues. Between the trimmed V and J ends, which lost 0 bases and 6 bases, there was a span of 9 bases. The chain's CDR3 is CASSPPGVPEQYF. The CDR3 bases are TGTGCCAGCTCACCACCGGGGGTCCCCGAGCAGTACTTC.

The CDR3 loop is CASSYASGRSTQYF. Here the CDR3 DNA reads TGTGCCAGCAGTTACGCTAGCGGGAGGAGTACGCAGTATTTT. The genes are TRBV6-5 and TRBJ2-3; TRBD2 matches 11 bases. The CDR3 sequence is 14 residues long. V gave up 2 bases and J gave up 8 bases; unmatched junction bases: 3. The germline CDR1 and CDR2 sequences are MNHEY and SVGAGI.

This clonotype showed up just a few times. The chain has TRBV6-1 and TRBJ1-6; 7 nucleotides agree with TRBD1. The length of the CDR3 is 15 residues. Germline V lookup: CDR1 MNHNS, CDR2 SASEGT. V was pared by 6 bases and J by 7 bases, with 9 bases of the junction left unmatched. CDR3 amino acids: CASRTMGTVNSPLHF. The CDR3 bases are TGTGCCAGCAGGACTATGGGGACAGTGAATTCACCCCTCCACTTT.

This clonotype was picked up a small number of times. The CDR3 DNA reads as TGCAGCACTTCTAGAGGGGGGCTGGGCACTGAAGCTTTCTTT. Its translation: CSTSRGGLGTEAFF. This rearrangement joins TRBV29-1 to TRBJ1-1; TRBD1 might be the D (6 bases). V gave up 8 bases and J gave up 4 bases, with 20 bases separating them. This CDR3 is 14 amino acids long. Germline V gene lookup returns CDR1 SQVTM and CDR2 ANQGSEA.

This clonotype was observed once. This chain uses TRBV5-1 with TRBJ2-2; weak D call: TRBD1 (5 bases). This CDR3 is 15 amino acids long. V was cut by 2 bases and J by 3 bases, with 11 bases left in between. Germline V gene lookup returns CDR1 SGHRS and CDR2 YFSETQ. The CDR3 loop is CASSFRTPHTGELFF. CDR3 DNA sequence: TGCGCCAGCAGCTTCCGGACACCCCACACCGGGGAGCTGTTTTTT.

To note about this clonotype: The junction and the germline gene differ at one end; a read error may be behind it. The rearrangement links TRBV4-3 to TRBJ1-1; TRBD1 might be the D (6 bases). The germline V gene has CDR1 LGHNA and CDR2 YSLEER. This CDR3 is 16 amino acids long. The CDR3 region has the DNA TGCGCCAGCAGCAAAGAATCCCAGGGGCCCCTGTCTGAAGCTTTCTTT. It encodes CASSKESQGPLSEAFF.

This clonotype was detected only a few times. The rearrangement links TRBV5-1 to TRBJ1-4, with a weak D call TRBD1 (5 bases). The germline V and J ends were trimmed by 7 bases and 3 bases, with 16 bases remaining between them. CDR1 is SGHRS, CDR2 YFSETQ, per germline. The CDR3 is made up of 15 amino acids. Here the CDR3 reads CASREGVSANEKLFF. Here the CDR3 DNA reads TGCGCCAGCCGGGAAGGGGTATCGGCTAATGAAAAACTGTTTTTT.

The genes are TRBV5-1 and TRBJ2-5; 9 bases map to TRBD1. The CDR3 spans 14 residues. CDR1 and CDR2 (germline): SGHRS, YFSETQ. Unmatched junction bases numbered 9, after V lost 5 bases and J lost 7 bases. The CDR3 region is CASSSRQGGMTQYF. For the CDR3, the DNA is TGCGCCAGCAGTTCCCGACAGGGGGGGATGACCCAGTACTTC. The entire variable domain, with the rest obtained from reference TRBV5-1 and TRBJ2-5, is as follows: KAGVTQTPRYLIKTRGQQVTLSCSPISGHRSVSWYQQTPGQGLQFLFEYFSETQRNKGNFPGRFSGRQFSNSRSEMNVSTLELGDSALYLCASSSRQGGMTQYFGPGTRLLVL.

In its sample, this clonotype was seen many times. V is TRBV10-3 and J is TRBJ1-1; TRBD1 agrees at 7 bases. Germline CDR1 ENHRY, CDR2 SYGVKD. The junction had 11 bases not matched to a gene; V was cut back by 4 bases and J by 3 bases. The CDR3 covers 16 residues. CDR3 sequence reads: CAISAIGTETHTEAFF. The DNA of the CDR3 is TGTGCCATCAGTGCGATAGGGACAGAGACCCACACTGAAGCTTTCTTT.

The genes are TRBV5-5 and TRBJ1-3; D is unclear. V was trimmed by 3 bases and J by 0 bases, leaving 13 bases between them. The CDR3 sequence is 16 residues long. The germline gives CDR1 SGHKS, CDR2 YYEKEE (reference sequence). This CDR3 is CASSYRSDGSGNTIYF. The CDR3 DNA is TGTGCCAGCAGCTACCGCTCGGACGGCTCTGGAAACACCATATATTTT. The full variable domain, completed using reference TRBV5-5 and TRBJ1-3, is DAGVTQSPTHLIKTRGQQVTLRCSPISGHKSVSWYQQVLGQGPQFIFQYYEKEERGRGNFPDRFSARQFPNYSSELNVNALLLGDSALYLCASSYRSDGSGNTIYFGEGSWLTVV.

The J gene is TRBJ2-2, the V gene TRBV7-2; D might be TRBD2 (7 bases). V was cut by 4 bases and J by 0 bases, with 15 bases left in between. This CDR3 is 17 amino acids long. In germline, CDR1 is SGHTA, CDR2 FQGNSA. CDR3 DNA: TGTGCCAGCAGCTCGAGGGGGGGGGGAGCGAACACCGGGGAGCTGTTTTTT. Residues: CASSSRGGGANTGELFF.

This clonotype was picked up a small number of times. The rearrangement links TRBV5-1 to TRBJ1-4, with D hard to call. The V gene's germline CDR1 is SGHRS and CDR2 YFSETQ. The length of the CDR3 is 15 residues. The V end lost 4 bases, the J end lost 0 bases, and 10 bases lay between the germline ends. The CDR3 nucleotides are TGCGCCAGCAGCCCTAGCGATGCAACTAATGAAAAACTGTTTTTT. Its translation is CASSPSDATNEKLFF.

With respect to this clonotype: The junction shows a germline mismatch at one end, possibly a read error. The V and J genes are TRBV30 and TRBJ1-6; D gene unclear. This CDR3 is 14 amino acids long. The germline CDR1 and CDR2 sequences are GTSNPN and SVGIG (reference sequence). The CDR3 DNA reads TGTGCCTGGAGTGTACTTCTGAGAGGTTCACCCCTCCGCTTT. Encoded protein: CAWSVLLRGSPLRF.

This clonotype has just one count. CDR3: CASSLTVTGVGTDTQYF. CDR3 sequence (DNA): TGTGCCAGCAGCTTAACCGTGACGGGGGTGGGGACAGATACGCAGTATTTT. This rearrangement joins TRBV7-9 to TRBJ2-3; the D gene is possibly TRBD2 (6 bases). The V gene lost 2 bases and the J gene lost 3 bases, with 18 bases spanning the gap. The CDR3 contains 17 residues. Germline V lookup: CDR1 SEHNR, CDR2 FQNEAQ (reference sequence).

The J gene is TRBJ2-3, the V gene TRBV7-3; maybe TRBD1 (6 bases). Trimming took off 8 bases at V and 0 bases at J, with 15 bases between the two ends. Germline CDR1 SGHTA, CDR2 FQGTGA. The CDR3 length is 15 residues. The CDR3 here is CASLPRGSSTDTQYF. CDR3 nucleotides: TGTGCCAGCCTCCCGAGGGGGAGCAGCACAGATACGCAGTATTTT.